This T cell receptor beta chain comes out of a study of blood T cell repertoires in COVID-19. As for the study in general: The United States, Italy and Spain were the sources of the acute and convalescent COVID-19 samples.

Germline V gives CDR1 MNHEY, CDR2 SVGEGT. The CDR3 totals 16 residues. V lost 1 base, J lost 2 bases, and 7 bases stayed unmatched. Sequencing was performed with immunoSEQ multiplex PCR; in TCRdb, only in-frame clones are kept and a portion is missing. The table lists roughly 130,000 clones, 70% to 85% of them singletons, with approximately 4.9% in the top ten. The chain employs TRBV6-2 or TRBV6-3 and TRBJ2-5, with 7 bases fitting TRBD2. The sequence derives from a woman in her 70s with acute or convalescent COVID-19. The material sequenced was peripheral blood. The CDR3 reads CASSYWAGEGQETQYF. The CDR3 DNA reads TGTGCCAGCAGTTACTGGGCGGGGGAGGGACAAGAGACCCAGTACTTC.